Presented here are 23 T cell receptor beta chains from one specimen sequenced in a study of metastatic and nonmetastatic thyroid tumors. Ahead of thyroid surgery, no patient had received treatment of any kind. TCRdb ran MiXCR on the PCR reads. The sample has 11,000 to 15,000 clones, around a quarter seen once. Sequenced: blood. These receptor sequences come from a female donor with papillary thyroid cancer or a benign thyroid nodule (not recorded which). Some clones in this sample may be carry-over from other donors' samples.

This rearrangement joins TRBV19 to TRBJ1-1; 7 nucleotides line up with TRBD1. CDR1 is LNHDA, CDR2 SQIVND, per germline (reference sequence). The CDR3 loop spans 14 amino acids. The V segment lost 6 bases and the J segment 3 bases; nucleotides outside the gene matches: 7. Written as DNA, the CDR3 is TGTGCCAGTAGACGACAGGGCCGAGACACTGAAGCTTTCTTT. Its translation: CASRRQGRDTEAFF.

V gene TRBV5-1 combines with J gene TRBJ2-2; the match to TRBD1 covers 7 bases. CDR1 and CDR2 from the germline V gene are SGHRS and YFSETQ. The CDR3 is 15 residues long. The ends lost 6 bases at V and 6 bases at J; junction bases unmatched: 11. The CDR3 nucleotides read TGCGCCAGCACAAGGGACAGCCCTTCAGCCGGGGAGCTGTTTTTT. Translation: CASTRDSPSAGELFF.

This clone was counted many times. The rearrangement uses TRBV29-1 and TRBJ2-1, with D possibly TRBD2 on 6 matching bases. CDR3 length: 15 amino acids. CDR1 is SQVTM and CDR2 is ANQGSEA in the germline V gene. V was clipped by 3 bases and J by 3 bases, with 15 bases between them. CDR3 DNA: TGCAGCGTTGATCAAGGAATGGGGGGCTACAATGAGCAGTTCTTC. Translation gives CSVDQGMGGYNEQFF.

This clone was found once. The CDR3 region is CASRPHTGGEETQYF. As DNA, the CDR3 is TGTGCCAGCAGACCCCATACAGGGGGAGAAGAGACCCAGTACTTC. The chain carries TRBV12-3 or TRBV12-4 and TRBJ2-5; TRBD1 aligns across 8 bases. V trimming: 6 bases; J trimming: 3 bases; junction bases outside the gene matches: 9. The CDR3 contains 15 residues.

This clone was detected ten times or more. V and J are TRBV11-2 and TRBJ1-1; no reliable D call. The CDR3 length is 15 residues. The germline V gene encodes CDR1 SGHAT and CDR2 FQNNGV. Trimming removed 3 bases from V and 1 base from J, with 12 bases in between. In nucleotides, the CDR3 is TGTGCCAGCAGCTTTTACCAGACGGAGAACACTGAAGCTTTCTTT. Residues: CASSFYQTENTEAFF.

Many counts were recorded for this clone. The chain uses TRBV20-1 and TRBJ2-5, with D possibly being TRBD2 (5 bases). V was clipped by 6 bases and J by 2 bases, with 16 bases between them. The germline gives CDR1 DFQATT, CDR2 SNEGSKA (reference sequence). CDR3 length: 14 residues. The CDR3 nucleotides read TGCAGTGCGGAACCTCCCGGACTGCAAGAGACCCAGTACTTC. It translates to CSAEPPGLQETQYF.

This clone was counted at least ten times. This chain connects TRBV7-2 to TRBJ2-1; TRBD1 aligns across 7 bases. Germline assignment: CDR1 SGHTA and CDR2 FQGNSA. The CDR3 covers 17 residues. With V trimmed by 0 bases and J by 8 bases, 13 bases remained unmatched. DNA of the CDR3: TGTGCCAGCAGCTTAGCCACCCGGCCCAGGGGGTATGATGAGCAGTTCTTC. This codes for CASSLATRPRGYDEQFF. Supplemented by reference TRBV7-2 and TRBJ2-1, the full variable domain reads GAGVSQSPSNKVTEKGKDVELRCDPISGHTALYWYRQSLGQGLEFLIYFQGNSAPDKSGLPSDRFSAERTGGSVSTLTIQRTQQEDSAVYLCASSLATRPRGYDEQFFGPGTRLTVL.

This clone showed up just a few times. The CDR3 reads CASSEARGNNQPQHF. The DNA for the CDR3 is TGTGCCAGCAGTGAAGCCCGGGGGAACAATCAGCCCCAGCATTTT. The rearrangement joins TRBV2 to TRBJ1-5; TRBD1 is a possible D gene (5 bases). V lost 0 bases to trimming and J lost 3 bases, with 9 bases between them. CDR3 length: 15 amino acids. The germline V gene has CDR1 SNHLY and CDR2 FYNNEI.

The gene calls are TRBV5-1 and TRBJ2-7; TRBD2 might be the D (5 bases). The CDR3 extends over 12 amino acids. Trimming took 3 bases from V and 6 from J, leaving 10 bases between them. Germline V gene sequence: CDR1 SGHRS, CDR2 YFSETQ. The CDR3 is CASSYTRGEQYF. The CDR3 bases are TGCGCCAGCAGCTACACCCGGGGCGAGCAGTACTTC.

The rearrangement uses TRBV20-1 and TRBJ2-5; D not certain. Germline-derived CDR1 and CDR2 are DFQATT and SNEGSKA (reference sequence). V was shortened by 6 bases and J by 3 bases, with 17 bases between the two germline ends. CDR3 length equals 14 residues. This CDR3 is CSASSRRFEETQYF. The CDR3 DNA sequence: TGCAGTGCCAGCAGCCGAAGATTCGAAGAGACCCAGTACTTC.

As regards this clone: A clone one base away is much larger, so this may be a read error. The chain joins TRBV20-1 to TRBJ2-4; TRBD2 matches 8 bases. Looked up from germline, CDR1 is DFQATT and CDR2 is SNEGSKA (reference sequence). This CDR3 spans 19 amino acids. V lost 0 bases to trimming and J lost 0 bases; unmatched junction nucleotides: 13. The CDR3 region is CSARDLTSDLELAKNIQYF. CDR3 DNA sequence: TGCAGTGCTAGAGACTTGACTAGCGATCTGGAACTAGCCAAAAACATTCAGTACTTC.

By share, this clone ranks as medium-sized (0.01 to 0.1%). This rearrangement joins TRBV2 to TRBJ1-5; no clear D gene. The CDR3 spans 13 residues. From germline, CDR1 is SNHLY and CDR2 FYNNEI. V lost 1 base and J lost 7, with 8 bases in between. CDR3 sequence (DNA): TGTGCCAGCAGTGAAGATGGGAGCCAGCCCCAGCATTTT. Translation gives CASSEDGSQPQHF.

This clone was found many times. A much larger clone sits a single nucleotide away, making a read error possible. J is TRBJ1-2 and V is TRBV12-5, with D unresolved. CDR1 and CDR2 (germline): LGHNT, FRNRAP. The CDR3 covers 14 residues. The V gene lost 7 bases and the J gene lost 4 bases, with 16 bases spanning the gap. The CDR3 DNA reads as TGTGCTAGTGCACTCTTTGCAGCTGTCTATGGCTACACCTTC. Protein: CASALFAAVYGYTF.

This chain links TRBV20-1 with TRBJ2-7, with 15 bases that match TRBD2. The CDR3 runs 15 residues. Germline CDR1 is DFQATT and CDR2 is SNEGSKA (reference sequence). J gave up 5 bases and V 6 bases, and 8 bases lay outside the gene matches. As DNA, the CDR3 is TGCAGTGCCCCCGGGACTAGCGGGAGGACGGACGAGCAGTACTTC. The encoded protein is CSAPGTSGRTDEQYF.

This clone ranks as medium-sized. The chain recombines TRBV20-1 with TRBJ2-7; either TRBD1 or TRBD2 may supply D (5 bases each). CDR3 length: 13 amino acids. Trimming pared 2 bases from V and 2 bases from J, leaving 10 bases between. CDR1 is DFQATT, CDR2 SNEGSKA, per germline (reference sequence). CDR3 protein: CSARPGRPYEQYF. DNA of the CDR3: TGCAGTGCTAGACCGGGACGGCCCTACGAGCAGTACTTC.

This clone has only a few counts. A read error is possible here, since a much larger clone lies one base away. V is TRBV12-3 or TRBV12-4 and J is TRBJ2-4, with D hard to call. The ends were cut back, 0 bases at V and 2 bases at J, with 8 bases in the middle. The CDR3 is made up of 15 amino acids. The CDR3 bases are TGTGCCAGCAGTTTAGCGGGGTCCCCCAAAAACATTCAGTACTTC. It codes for CASSLAGSPKNIQYF.

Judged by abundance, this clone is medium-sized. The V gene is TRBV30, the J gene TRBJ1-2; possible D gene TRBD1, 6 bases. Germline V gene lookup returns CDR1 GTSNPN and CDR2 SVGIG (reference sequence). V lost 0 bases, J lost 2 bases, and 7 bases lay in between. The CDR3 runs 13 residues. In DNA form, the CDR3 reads TGTGCCTGGAGTGTAACAGGGAACTATGGCTACACCTTC. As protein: CAWSVTGNYGYTF.

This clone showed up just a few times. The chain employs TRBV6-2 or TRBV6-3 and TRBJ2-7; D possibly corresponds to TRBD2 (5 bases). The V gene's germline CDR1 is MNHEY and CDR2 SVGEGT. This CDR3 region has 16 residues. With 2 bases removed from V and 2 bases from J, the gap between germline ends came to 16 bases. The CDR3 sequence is CASSYIWTSTPYEQYF. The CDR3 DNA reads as TGTGCCAGCAGTTACATTTGGACTTCCACTCCCTACGAGCAGTACTTC.

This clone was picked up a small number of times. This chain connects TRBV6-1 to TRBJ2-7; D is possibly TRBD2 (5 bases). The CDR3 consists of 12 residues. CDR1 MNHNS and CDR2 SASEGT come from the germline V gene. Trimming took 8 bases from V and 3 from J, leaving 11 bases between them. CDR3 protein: CASASGIYEQYF. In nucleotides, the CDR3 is TGTGCCAGCGCTTCGGGGATCTACGAGCAGTACTTC.

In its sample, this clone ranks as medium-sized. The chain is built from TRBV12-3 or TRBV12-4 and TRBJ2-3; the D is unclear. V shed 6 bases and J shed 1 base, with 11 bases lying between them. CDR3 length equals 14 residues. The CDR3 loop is CASSPLLGTDTQYF. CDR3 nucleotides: TGTGCCAGCAGCCCCCTCTTGGGCACAGATACGCAGTATTTT.

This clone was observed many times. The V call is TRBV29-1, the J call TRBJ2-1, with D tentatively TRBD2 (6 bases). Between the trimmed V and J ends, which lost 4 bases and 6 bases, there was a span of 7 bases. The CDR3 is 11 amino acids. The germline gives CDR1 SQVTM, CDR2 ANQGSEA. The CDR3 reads CSVARGNEQFF. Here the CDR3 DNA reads TGCAGCGTTGCGCGGGGCAATGAGCAGTTCTTC.

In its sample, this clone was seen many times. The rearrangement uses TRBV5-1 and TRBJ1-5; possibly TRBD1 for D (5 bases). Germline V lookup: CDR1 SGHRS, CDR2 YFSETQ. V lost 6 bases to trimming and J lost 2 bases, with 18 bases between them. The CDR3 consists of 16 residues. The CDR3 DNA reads TGCGCCAGCACCATCATGGAACAGGACGGCAATCAGCCCCAGCATTTT. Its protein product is CASTIMEQDGNQPQHF.

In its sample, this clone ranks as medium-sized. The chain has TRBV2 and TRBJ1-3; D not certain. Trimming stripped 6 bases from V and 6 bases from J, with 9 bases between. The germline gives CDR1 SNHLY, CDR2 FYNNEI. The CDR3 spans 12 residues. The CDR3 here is CASRDRSNTIYF. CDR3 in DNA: TGTGCCAGCAGAGACCGCTCAAACACCATATATTTT. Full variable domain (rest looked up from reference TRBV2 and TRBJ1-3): EPEVTQTPSHQVTQMGQEVILRCVPISNHLYFYWYRQILGQKVEFLVSFYNNEISEKSEIFDDQFSVERPDGSNFTLKIRSTKLEDSAMYFCASRDRSNTIYFGEGSWLTVV.